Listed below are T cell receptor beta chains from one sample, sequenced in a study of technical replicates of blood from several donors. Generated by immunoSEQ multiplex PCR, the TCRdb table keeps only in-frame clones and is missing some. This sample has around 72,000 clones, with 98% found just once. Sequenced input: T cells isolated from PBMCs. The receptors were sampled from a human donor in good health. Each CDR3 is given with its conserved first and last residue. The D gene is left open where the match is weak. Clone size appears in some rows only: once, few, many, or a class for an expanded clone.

CASSVAEGAYYNEQFF	TGTGCCAGCAGCGTAGCTGAGGGGGCTTATTACAATGAGCAGTTCTTC	TRBJ2-1	NA	TRBD1	16	TRBV9
CASSLIREPYEQYF	TGTGCCAGCAGCTTAATACGGGAACCCTACGAGCAGTACTTC	TRBJ2-7	NA	NA	14	TRBV5-5
CASYSNPGGEQYF	TGCGCCAGCTACTCAAACCCGGGTGGGGAGCAGTACTTC	TRBJ2-7	NA	NA	13	TRBV5-1
CASTTHRWLANYNEQFF	TGCGCCAGCACCACACACCGATGGCTAGCGAACTACAATGAGCAGTTCTTC	TRBJ2-1	few	NA	17	TRBV5-1
CASTLQGGTDTQYF	TGTGCCAGCACTCTACAGGGAGGCACAGATACGCAGTATTTT	TRBJ2-3	NA	NA	14	TRBV6-6
CASSLADYSHEQYF	TGTGCCAGCAGCCTGGCGGACTATTCTCACGAGCAGTACTTC	TRBJ2-7	NA	NA	14	TRBV7-9
CASSFFGDTEAFF	TGTGCCAGCAGCTTTTTCGGAGACACTGAAGCTTTCTTT	TRBJ1-1	once	NA	13	TRBV11-3
CASSEIGDSSYEQYF	TGTGCCAGCAGTGAAATAGGGGACAGCTCCTACGAGCAGTACTTC	TRBJ2-7	NA	TRBD1	15	TRBV6-1
CASSLGQNSPLHF	TGTGCCAGCAGTTTGGGGCAAAATTCACCCCTCCACTTT	TRBJ1-6	once	NA	13	TRBV27
CASSPDTEAFF	TGTGCCAGCAGCCCTGACACTGAAGCTTTCTTT	TRBJ1-1	NA	NA	11	TRBV7-9
CASSFFRQDTEAFF	TGTGCCAGCAGCTTTTTTAGACAGGACACTGAAGCTTTCTTT	TRBJ1-1	NA	NA	14	TRBV11-3
CASSSGGHEQYF	TGTGCCAGCAGTTCAGGGGGCCACGAGCAGTACTTC	TRBJ2-7	NA	TRBD1	12	TRBV7-8
CASSGRGTYEQYF	TGTGCCAGCAGTGGACGGGGGACCTACGAGCAGTACTTC	TRBJ2-7	NA	NA	13	TRBV28
CASSPWSEPIRQGRTEAFF	TGTGCCAGCTCACCATGGTCCGAGCCCATTAGACAGGGGAGAACTGAAGCTTTCTTT	TRBJ1-1	NA	TRBD1	19	TRBV18
CASSLPEGHGYTF	TGTGCCAGCAGCCTTCCGGAGGGCCATGGCTACACCTTC	TRBJ1-2	NA	NA	13	TRBV6-6
CASSLDSQFNEQYF	TGTGCCAGCAGCTTGGATAGCCAATTTAACGAGCAGTACTTC	TRBJ2-7	NA	NA	14	TRBV5-4
CASSRGGGSSYEQYF	TGTGCCAGCAGCCGTGGGGGCGGAAGCTCCTACGAGCAGTACTTC	TRBJ2-7	NA	NA	15	TRBV6-5
CSVGPLAGGTGELFF	TGCAGCGTGGGGCCGCTAGCGGGAGGAACCGGGGAGCTGTTTTTT	TRBJ2-2	few	TRBD2	15	TRBV29-1
CASSQGATNIQYF	TGTGCCAGCAGCCAAGGAGCGACCAACATTCAGTACTTC	TRBJ2-4	NA	NA	13	TRBV14
CASSRQGNYGYTF	TGTGCCAGTAGCAGACAGGGAAACTATGGCTACACCTTC	TRBJ1-2	NA	TRBD1	13	TRBV19
CASSFSGEQYF	TGTGCCAGCAGCTTCAGTGGCGAGCAGTACTTC	TRBJ2-7	NA	NA	11	TRBV7-9
CSVGQGEKLLF	TGCAGCGTTGGACAGGGTGAAAAACTGCTTTTT	TRBJ1-4	once	TRBD1	11	TRBV29-1
CASSSLGSPGNTIYF	TGTGCCAGCAGCTCACTTGGGAGCCCTGGAAACACCATATATTTT	TRBJ1-3	NA	NA	15	TRBV11-2
CAISETGAGNTIYF	TGTGCCATCAGTGAGACAGGGGCTGGAAACACCATATATTTT	TRBJ1-3	NA	TRBD1	14	TRBV10-3
CATLPRSYNEQFF	TGTGCCACCCTTCCTCGCTCCTACAATGAGCAGTTCTTC	TRBJ2-1	NA	NA	13	TRBV6-1
CASSEMRTGAQHF	TGTGCCAGCAGTGAAATGAGGACAGGGGCCCAGCATTTT	TRBJ1-5	NA	TRBD1	13	TRBV2
CASSLTGYSYGYTF	TGTGCCAGCAGCCTGACAGGCTATAGCTATGGCTACACCTTC	TRBJ1-2	once	NA	14	TRBV27
CAGRDRDTDTQYF	TGTGCCGGCCGGGACAGGGACACAGATACGCAGTATTTT	TRBJ2-3	NA	TRBD1	13	TRBV6-5
CASSLDRGSQPQHF	TGTGCCAGTAGTTTGGACAGGGGAAGTCAGCCCCAGCATTTT	TRBJ1-5	NA	TRBD1	14	TRBV19